The sequence of this T cell receptor (beta chain) was determined in a study of identical twins. General observations from the study: Memory repertoires showed no such pattern, whereas abundant cord blood beta clonotypes carried fewer insertions. Beta out-of-frame sequences showed weaker excess sharing between twins.

At least ten counts were recorded for this clonotype. No antigen is known for it. TCRdb recomputed calls from the 5' RACE reads with MiXCR, one row per CDR3 protein. The sample lists around 100,000 distinct CDR3 sequences; about 6.1% were seen once. Deletions cut 7 bases from V and 9 bases from J, with 16 bases between. Germline CDR1 reads ENHRY; CDR2 reads SYGVKD. The CDR3 is 13 amino acids. Source material: memory T cells sorted from blood. The chain links TRBV10-3 to TRBJ2-1, with D perhaps matching TRBD2 (6 bases). The source is a woman in her forties or fifties in good health. DNA for the CDR3: TGTGCCATCACTCCCCGGGAGCAAAGTGAGCAGTTCTTC. Translated: CAITPREQSEQFF.